This section outlines one TCR beta chain sequence together with its context. The antigen is not known. The data were taken from a study of T cell repertoires in cytomegalovirus infection. Study overall: Public TCR beta signature analysis indicated the presence of both CMV infection and matching HLA type. Overall study results and limits: In two of eight donors, the top clonotype was HLA-C-restricted CMV-specific. Summed frequency of public TCR beta families distinguished CMV carriers with the relevant HLA.

TCRdb re-derived calls from the reads in MiXCR, one entry per CDR3 protein. The sample includes 100,000 to 150,000 distinct CDR3 sequences, 7% to 9.5% of them seen just once. The clonotype was recovered from a human donor in good health (CMV status not recorded). Some clones in this sample may be carry-over from other donors' samples. The sequenced material came from PBMCs.

CDR3 residues: CASSLTSGGVVSTDTQYF. The CDR3 nucleotides read TGTGCCAGCAGCTTAACTAGCGGGGGGGTTGTTAGCACAGATACGCAGTATTTT. This chain joins TRBV9 and TRBJ2-3, with 13 bases lining up with TRBD2. J gave up 0 bases and V 4 bases, and 8 bases lay outside the gene matches. CDR1 is SGDLS, CDR2 YYNGEE, per germline. The CDR3 spans 18 residues.